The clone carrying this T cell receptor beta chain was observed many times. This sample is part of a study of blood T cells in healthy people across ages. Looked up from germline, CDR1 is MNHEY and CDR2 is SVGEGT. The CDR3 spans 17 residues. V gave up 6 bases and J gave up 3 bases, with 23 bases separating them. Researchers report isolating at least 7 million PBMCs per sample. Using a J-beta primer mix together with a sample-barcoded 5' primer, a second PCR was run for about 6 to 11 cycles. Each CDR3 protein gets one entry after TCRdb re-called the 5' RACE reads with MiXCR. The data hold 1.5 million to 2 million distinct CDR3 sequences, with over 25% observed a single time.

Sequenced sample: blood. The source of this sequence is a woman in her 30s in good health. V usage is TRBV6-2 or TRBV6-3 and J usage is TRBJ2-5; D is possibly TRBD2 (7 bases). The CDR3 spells CASRRPAGAISKETQYF. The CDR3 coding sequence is TGTGCCAGCAGACGCCCCGCGGGGGCGATATCCAAAGAGACCCAGTACTTC.